This TCR beta chain derives from a study of chemoradiotherapy in HPV16-positive cancers. General study results and limits: HPV-specific T cells were functionally defined from only a couple of HPV16-positive patients.

Samples were taken several times over chemoradiotherapy. As to this clone: Its antigen is undetermined.

Libraries were prepared by immunoSEQ multiplex PCR; TCRdb keeps only in-frame clonotypes and omits some of them. The sample lists about 24,000 clones; about 90% were seen once. V gave up 0 bases and J gave up 5 bases, with 5 bases separating them. This CDR3 region has 13 residues. Germline CDR1 reads LGHNA; CDR2 reads YSLEER. Here the sequenced sample was blood, taken from a patient who underwent chemoradiotherapy. The chain recombines TRBV4-3 with TRBJ2-1; D gene ambiguous. The origin of this receptor is a human donor with HPV-associated anogenital cancer. The DNA for the CDR3 is TGCGCCAGCAGCCAAGACCAGAACAATGAGCAGTTCTTC. This translates into CASSQDQNNEQFF.